A selection of T cell receptor beta chains follows, all from one sample in a study of blood T cells in healthy people across ages. TCRdb processed the 5' RACE reads anew with MiXCR; each CDR3 protein has one entry. The data show roughly 790,000 distinct CDR3 sequences, roughly two fifths seen once. Sequences were obtained from blood. These receptors were obtained from a woman aged 60-70 years in good health. Each CDR3 is given with its conserved first and last residue. Fields, in order: clone size, J gene, V gene, D gene, CDR3 DNA, CDR3 protein. A D gene is named only where the DNA matches it firmly. Clone size is shown for a subset of rows, as once, few, many or a class of expanded clone.

- | TRBJ2-7 | TRBV6-2/TRBV6-3 | TRBD2 | TGTGCCAGCAGGCGGACTAGTGGGAGTTGCGAGCAGTACTTC | CASRRTSGSCEQYF
many | TRBJ2-7 | TRBV7-2 | TRBD2 | TGTGCCAGCAGCTTAGATTCTAGCGGGGCTTACGAGCAGTACTTC | CASSLDSSGAYEQYF
- | TRBJ2-2 | TRBV3-1 | - | TGTGCCAGCAGCAAGGGAAGTCCCGGGGAGCTGTTTTTT | CASSKGSPGELFF
- | TRBJ2-2 | TRBV4-2 | - | TGTGCCAGCAGCCAAGATCATCAGGCGCCGGTCGAGCTGTTTTTT | CASSQDHQAPVELFF
- | TRBJ2-1 | TRBV28 | TRBD1 | TGTGCCAGCAGCCCGGGACAGTCCTACGAGCAGTTCTTC | CASSPGQSYEQFF
- | TRBJ1-1 | TRBV20-1 | - | TGCAGTGCTTCACCAGGGACGGGTGCGGCTGAAGCTTTCTTT | CSASPGTGAAEAFF
- | TRBJ1-2 | TRBV10-3 | - | TGTGCCATCAGTGAGAATGGAGTTTTGTATGGCTACACCTTC | CAISENGVLYGYTF
many | TRBJ2-1 | TRBV20-1 | TRBD2 | TGCAGTGCCCTACGACTAGCGGGAGACTCCTACAATGAGCAGTTCTTC | CSALRLAGDSYNEQFF
- | TRBJ1-2 | TRBV20-1 | - | TGCAGTGCAAACTATTTAAGCTATGGCTACACCTTC | CSANYLSYGYTF
- | TRBJ2-3 | TRBV24-1 | TRBD1 | TGTGCCACCAGTGGGAGAACCGGGACAGGAAACACAGATACGCAGTATTTT | CATSGRTGTGNTDTQYF
few | TRBJ2-7 | TRBV7-2 | TRBD1 | TGTGCCAGCAGCTTAGGGGGGACAGGGAGCGAGCAGTACTTC | CASSLGGTGSEQYF
few | TRBJ1-3 | TRBV7-2 | - | TGTGCCAGCAGCTTAGAGGACAGTACTGGAAACACCATATATTTT | CASSLEDSTGNTIYF
few | TRBJ1-4 | TRBV7-2 | TRBD1 | TGTGCCAGCAGCGCCGACAGGGTGGAAAATGAAAAACTGTTTTTT | CASSADRVENEKLFF
- | TRBJ2-7 | TRBV5-1 | TRBD2 | TGCGCCAGCTGCCGACTGGGACTAGCGGTTGGGAGCTACGAGCAGTACTTC | CASCRLGLAVGSYEQYF
few | TRBJ2-1 | TRBV24-1 | - | TGTGCCACCAGTGACACCCTCAATGAGCAGTTCTTC | CATSDTLNEQFF
- | TRBJ2-1 | TRBV6-1 | - | TGTGCCAGCTTAGTTTCCGGGGGCCTCTACAATGAGCAGTTCTTC | CASLVSGGLYNEQFF
- | TRBJ2-5 | TRBV20-1 | - | TGCAGTGCTAGAGGGCTACAAGAGACCCAGTACTTC | CSARGLQETQYF
many | TRBJ2-7 | TRBV21-1 | - | TGTGCCAGCAGCAAATGGGAAAGACAGGGGAGCTCCTACGAGCAGTACTTC | CASSKWERQGSSYEQYF
- | TRBJ1-2 | TRBV10-1 | TRBD1 | TGCGCCAGCACGTGGGACAGCTCTCCTAACTATGGCTACACCTTC | CASTWDSSPNYGYTF
few | TRBJ2-3 | TRBV20-1 | - | TGCAGTGCTCAGGACACAGATACGCAGTATTTT | CSAQDTDTQYF
once | TRBJ1-6 | TRBV7-9 | - | TGTGCCAGCAGCGCTAACTATCCGGGGCTCCAGGGTTTAGGTTCACCCCTCCACTTT | CASSANYPGLQGLGSPLHF
- | TRBJ2-3 | TRBV7-2 | TRBD2 | TGTGCCAGCAGCTCGGGACTAGTGGGAGGGTTAGGAGATACGCAGTATTTT | CASSSGLVGGLGDTQYF
few | TRBJ2-7 | TRBV20-1 | - | TGCAGTGCATACAGGGGAGGGGGCTACGAGCAGTACTTC | CSAYRGGGYEQYF
- | TRBJ2-1 | TRBV7-7 | TRBD1 | TGTGCCAGCAGCTTAGGACCGGGACAGGCAACCAATGAGCAGTTCTTC | CASSLGPGQATNEQFF
- | TRBJ2-5 | TRBV9 | - | TGTGCCAGCAGCGTAGTTGGATCCCAAGAGACCCAGTACTTC | CASSVVGSQETQYF
few | TRBJ1-4 | TRBV12-3/TRBV12-4 | - | TGTGCCAGCAGCCCTGTGACACTCCTCGCAACTAATGAAAAACTGTTTTTT | CASSPVTLLATNEKLFF
once | TRBJ2-5 | TRBV14 | - | TGTGCCAGCAGTGAGACTGGAGGTACCAACCTGGGGACCCAGTACTTC | CASSETGGTNLGTQYF
- | TRBJ2-1 | TRBV15 | - | TGTGCCACCAGCAGAGAGAGTGGGGACACCTGGAATGAGCAGTTCTTC | CATSRESGDTWNEQFF
- | TRBJ2-1 | TRBV2 | - | TGTGCCAGCAGTGAAGAGGATGGATCCTACAATGAGCAGTTCTTC | CASSEEDGSYNEQFF
- | TRBJ2-1 | TRBV7-3 | TRBD2 | TGTGCCAGCAGCTTAGAAGCGGGGGCTTTCAATGAGCAGTTCTTC | CASSLEAGAFNEQFF
- | TRBJ2-1 | TRBV6-6 | - | TGTGCCAGCAGTTACTCGACGGCAGGCCCAGGGGATGAGCAGTTCTTC | CASSYSTAGPGDEQFF
- | TRBJ1-1 | TRBV9 | - | TGTGCCAGCAGCGTAATCACGACGGCTGAAGCTTTCTTT | CASSVITTAEAFF
- | TRBJ2-1 | TRBV19 | TRBD1 | TGTGCCAGTACCCACGGGACAGGCCCCCACAATGAGCAGTTCTTC | CASTHGTGPHNEQFF
- | TRBJ2-4 | TRBV5-1 | TRBD1 | TGCGCCAGCAACGCTGACAGGGCCTTTAACATTCAGTACTTC | CASNADRAFNIQYF
- | TRBJ2-1 | TRBV3-1 | TRBD2 | TGTGCCAGCAGCCCATCGACTAGCGGAAACTACAATGAGCAGTTCTTC | CASSPSTSGNYNEQFF
- | TRBJ1-1 | TRBV6-6 | - | TGTGCCAGCAGTTACGTAGGAGCTGAGACTGAAGCTTTCTTT | CASSYVGAETEAFF
- | TRBJ2-5 | TRBV25-1 | - | TGCGCCAGCAGTGAACTTGGAGGTGGGGAGACCCAGTACTTC | CASSELGGGETQYF
- | TRBJ2-5 | TRBV6-1 | - | TGTGCCAGCAGTAAAGGGCAGATTAGTAGTTGGGAAGAGACCCAGTACTTC | CASSKGQISSWEETQYF
- | TRBJ1-2 | TRBV28 | - | TGTGCCAGCAGTTTAGGTTCGGGCGGTTCTAACTATGGCTGCACCTTC | CASSLGSGGSNYGCTF
few | TRBJ2-5 | TRBV18 | - | TGTGCCAGCTCGCGAGGAACAGACGAAGAGACCCAGTACTTC | CASSRGTDEETQYF
- | TRBJ2-4 | TRBV2 | TRBD1 | TGTGCCAGCAGAGACTCCAGGGGGAAGGGCAAAAACATTCAGTACTTC | CASRDSRGKGKNIQYF
few | TRBJ2-1 | TRBV20-1 | TRBD1 | TGCAGTGCGATACCGGGACAGGTGGACGATGAGCAGTTCTTC | CSAIPGQVDDEQFF
many | TRBJ1-2 | TRBV5-1 | - | TGCGCCAGCAGCGAGACAAATCAACTTGGCTACACCTTC | CASSETNQLGYTF
- | TRBJ1-1 | TRBV5-1 | - | TGCGCCAGCAAGTCCGGGGGCAACACTGAAGCTTTCTTT | CASKSGGNTEAFF
- | TRBJ2-1 | TRBV12-3/TRBV12-4 | - | TGTGCCAGCAGGGGGAAGAGTGAGCAGTTCTTC | CASRGKSEQFF
- | TRBJ2-7 | TRBV7-2 | TRBD2 | TGTGCCAGCAGCTTTAGTACGGGAGGTCGCGGCGAGCAGTACTTC | CASSFSTGGRGEQYF
few | TRBJ1-1 | TRBV4-1 | - | TGCGCCAGCAGCCAAGGGCAAGGGGGGGAGAACACTGAAGCTTTCTTT | CASSQGQGGENTEAFF
many | TRBJ2-7 | TRBV20-1 | TRBD2 | TGCAGTGCACCGGGACTAGCGGATTACGAGCAGTACTTC | CSAPGLADYEQYF
few | TRBJ2-7 | TRBV4-1 | TRBD2 | TGCGCCAGCAGCCAAGAAGGAGCTAGCGGGATAGAATATGAACCTTACGAGCAGTACTTC | CASSQEGASGIEYEPYEQYF